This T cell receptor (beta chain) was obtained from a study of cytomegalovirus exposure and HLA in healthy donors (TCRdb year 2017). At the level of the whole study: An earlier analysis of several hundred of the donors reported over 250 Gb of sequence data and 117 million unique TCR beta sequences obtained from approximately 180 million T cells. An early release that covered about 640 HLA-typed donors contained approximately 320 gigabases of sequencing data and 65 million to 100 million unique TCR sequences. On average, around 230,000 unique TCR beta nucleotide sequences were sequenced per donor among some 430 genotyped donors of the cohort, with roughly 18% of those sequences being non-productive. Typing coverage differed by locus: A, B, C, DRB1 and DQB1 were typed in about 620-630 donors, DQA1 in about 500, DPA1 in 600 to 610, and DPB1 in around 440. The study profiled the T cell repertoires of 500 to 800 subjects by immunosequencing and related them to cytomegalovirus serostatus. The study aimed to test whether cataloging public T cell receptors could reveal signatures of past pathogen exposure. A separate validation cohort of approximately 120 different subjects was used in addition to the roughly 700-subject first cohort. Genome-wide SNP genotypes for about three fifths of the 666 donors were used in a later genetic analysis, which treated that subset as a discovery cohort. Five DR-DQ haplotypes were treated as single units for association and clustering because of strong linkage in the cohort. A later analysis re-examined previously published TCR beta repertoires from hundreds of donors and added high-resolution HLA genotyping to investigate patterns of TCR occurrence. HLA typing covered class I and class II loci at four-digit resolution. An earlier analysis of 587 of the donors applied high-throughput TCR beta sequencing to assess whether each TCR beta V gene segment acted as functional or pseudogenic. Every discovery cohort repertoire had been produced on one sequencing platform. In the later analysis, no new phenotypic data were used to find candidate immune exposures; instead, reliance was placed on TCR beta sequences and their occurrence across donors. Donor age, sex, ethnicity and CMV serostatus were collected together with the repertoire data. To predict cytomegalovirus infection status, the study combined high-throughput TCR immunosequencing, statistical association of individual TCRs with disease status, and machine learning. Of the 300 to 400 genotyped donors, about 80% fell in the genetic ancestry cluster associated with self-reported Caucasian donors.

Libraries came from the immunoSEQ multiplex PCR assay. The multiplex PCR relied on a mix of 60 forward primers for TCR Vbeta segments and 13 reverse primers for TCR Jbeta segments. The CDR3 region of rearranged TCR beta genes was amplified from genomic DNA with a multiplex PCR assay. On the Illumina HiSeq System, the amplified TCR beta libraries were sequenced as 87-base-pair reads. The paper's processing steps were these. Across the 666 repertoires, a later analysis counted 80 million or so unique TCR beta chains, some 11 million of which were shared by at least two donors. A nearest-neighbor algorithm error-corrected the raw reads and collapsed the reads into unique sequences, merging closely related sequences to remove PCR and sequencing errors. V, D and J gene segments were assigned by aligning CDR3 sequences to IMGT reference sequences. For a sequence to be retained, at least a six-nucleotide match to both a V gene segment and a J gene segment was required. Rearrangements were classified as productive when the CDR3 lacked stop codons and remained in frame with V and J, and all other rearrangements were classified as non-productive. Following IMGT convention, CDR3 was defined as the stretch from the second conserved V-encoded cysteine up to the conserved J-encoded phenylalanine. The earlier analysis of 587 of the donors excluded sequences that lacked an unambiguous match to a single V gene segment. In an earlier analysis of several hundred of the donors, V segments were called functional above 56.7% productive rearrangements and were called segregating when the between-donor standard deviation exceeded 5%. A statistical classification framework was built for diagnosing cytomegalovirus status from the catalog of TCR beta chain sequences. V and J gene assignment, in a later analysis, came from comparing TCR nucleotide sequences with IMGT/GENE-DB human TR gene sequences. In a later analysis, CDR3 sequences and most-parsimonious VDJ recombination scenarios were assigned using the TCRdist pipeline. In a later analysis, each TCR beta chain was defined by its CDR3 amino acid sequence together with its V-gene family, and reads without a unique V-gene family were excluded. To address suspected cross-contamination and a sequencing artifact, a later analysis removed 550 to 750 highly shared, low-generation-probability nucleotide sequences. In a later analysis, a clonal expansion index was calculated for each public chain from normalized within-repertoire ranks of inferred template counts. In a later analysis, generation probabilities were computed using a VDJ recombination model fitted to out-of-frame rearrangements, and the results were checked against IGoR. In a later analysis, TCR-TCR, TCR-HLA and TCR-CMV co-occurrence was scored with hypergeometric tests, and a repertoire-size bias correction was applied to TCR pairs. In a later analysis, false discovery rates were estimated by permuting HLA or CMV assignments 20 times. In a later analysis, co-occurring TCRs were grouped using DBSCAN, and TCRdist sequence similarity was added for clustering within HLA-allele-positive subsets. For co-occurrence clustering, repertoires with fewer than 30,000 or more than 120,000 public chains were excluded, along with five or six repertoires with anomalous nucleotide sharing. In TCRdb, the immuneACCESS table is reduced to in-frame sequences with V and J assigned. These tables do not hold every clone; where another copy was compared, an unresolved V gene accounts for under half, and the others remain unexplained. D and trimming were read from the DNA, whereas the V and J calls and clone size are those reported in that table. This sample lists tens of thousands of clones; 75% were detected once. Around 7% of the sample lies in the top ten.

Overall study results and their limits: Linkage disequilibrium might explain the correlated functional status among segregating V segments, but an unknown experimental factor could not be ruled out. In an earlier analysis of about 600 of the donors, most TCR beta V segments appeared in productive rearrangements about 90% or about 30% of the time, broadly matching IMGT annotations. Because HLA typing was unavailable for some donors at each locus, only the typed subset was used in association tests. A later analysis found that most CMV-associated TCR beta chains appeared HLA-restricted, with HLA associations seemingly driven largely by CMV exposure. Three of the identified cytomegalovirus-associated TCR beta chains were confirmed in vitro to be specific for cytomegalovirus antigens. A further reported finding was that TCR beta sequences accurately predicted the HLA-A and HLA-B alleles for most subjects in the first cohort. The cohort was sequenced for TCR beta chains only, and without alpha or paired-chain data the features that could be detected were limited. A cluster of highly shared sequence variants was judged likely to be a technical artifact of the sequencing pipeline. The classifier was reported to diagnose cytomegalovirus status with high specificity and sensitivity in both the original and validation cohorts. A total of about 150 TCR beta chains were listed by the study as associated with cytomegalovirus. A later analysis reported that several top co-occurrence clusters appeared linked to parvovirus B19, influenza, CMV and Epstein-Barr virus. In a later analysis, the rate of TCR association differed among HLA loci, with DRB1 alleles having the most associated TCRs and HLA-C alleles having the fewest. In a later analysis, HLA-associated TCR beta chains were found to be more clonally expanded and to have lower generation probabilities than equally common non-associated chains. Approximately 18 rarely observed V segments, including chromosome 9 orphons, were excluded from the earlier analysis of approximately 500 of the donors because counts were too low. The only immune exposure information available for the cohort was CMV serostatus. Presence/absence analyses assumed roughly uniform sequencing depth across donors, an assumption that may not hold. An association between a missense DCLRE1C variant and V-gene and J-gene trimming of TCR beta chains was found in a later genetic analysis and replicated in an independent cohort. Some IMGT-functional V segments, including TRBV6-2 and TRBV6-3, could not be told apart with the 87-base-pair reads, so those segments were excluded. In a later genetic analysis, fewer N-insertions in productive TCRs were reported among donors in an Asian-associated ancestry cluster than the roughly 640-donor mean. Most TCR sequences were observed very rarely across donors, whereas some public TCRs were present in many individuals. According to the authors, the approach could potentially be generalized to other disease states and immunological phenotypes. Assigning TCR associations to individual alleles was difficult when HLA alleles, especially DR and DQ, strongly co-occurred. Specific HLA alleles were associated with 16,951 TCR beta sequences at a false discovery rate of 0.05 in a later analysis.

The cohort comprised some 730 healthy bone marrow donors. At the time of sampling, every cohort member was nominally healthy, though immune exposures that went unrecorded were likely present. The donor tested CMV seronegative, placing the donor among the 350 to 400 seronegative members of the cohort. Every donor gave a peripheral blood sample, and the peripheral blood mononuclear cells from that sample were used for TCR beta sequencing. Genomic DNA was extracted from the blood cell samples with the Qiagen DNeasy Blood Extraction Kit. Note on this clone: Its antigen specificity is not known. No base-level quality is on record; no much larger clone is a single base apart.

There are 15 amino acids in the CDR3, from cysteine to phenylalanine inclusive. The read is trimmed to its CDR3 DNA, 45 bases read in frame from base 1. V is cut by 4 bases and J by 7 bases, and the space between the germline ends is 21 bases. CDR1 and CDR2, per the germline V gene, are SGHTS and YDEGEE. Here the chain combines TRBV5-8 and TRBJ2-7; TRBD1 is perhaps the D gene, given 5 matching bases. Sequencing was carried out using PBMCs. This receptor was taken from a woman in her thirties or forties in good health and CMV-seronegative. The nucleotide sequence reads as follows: TGTGCCAGCAGCAAAGACAGCCAACCCCTACGAGAGCAGTACTTC. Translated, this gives CASSKDSQPLREQYF.